Presented here are 12 T cell receptor beta chains from one specimen sequenced in a study of blood T cell repertoires in COVID-19. Using immunoSEQ multiplex PCR, the repertoire was profiled, and TCRdb retains in-frame clones only, with some absent. Of 60,000 to 75,000 clones listed, roughly 86% are singletons. The sample consisted of peripheral blood. Source of these receptors: a man between 60 and 70 years old with acute or convalescent COVID-19.

The gene calls are TRBV5-1 and TRBJ2-1; 12 positions agree with TRBD1. This CDR3 has 19 amino acids. Germline loops: CDR1 SGHRS, CDR2 YFSETQ. Trimming removed 4 bases from V and 2 bases from J; junction bases left unmatched: 13. In DNA form, the CDR3 reads TGCGCCAGCAGCCGATTTGGGACAGGGGGCCCAGGACCCTACAATGAGCAGTTCTTC. This translates into CASSRFGTGGPGPYNEQFF.

V usage is TRBV18 and J usage is TRBJ1-1; no reliable D call. Looked up from germline, CDR1 is KGHSH and CDR2 is LQKENI. This CDR3 has 15 amino acids. V was clipped by 0 bases and J by 3 bases, with 11 bases between them. The CDR3 bases are TGTGCCAGCTCACCACCGAGTTTGATTTACACTGAAGCTTTCTTT. Translating gives CASSPPSLIYTEAFF. Full variable domain (missing parts from reference TRBV18 and TRBJ1-1): NAGVMQNPRHLVRRRGQEARLRCSPMKGHSHVYWYRQLPEEGLKFMVYLQKENIIDESGMPKERFSAEFPKEGPSILRIQQVVRGDSAAYFCASSPPSLIYTEAFFGQGTRLTVV.

The chain joins TRBV7-9 to TRBJ1-1, with unresolved D. The CDR3 runs to 13 residues. Germline V gene lookup returns CDR1 SEHNR and CDR2 FQNEAQ (reference sequence). Trimming took off 3 bases at V and 0 bases at J, with 5 bases between the two ends. The CDR3 DNA follows: TGTGCCAGCAGCTTCCAAATGAACACTGAAGCTTTCTTT. Its translation is CASSFQMNTEAFF.

The gene calls are TRBV9 and TRBJ2-1; D perhaps matches TRBD2 (5 bases). Germline V gene data show CDR1 as SGDLS and CDR2 as YYNGEE. Trimming pared 0 bases from V and 7 bases from J, leaving 17 bases between. The CDR3 consists of 16 residues. The CDR3 DNA sequence: TGTGCCAGCAGCGTAGGTCCGGTGGCGGGCCAGAATGAGCAGTTCTTC. Residues: CASSVGPVAGQNEQFF.

This chain uses TRBV5-4 with TRBJ2-3; TRBD2 matches 11 bases. V lost 10 bases, J lost 3 bases, and 4 bases stayed unmatched. The CDR3 covers 13 residues. From germline, CDR1 is SGHNT and CDR2 YYREEE (reference sequence). DNA of the CDR3: TGTGCCTTTACTAGCGGGGGTACAGATACGCAGTATTTT. Translated: CAFTSGGTDTQYF.

V and J are TRBV9 and TRBJ1-5; perhaps TRBD1 as D (6 bases). Germline CDR1 is SGDLS and CDR2 is YYNGEE. V shed 3 bases and J shed 5 bases, with 12 bases lying between them. This CDR3 contains 14 residues. CDR3 in amino acids: CASSEQGPDQPQHF. The CDR3 nucleotides are TGTGCCAGCAGCGAACAGGGTCCCGATCAGCCCCAGCATTTT.

The rearrangement joins TRBV11-2 to TRBJ2-3; D possibly corresponds to TRBD1 (6 bases). Deletions cut 5 bases from V and 0 bases from J, with 15 bases between. Germline lookup yields CDR1 SGHAT and CDR2 FQNNGV. The CDR3 runs 16 residues. The CDR3 region has the DNA TGTGCCAGCAGCGCAGGGGCCAGCTTAAGCACAGATACGCAGTATTTT. Translation gives CASSAGASLSTDTQYF.

The rearrangement uses TRBV7-6 and TRBJ1-4, with a weak D call TRBD1 (6 bases). Germline assignment: CDR1 SGHVS and CDR2 FNYEAQ. The CDR3 totals 15 residues. The V and J ends lost 5 bases and 3 bases respectively, with 13 bases between them. The CDR3 bases are TGTGCCAGCAGCCTAACAGGGCCTGCTAATGAAAAACTGTTTTTT. Encoded protein: CASSLTGPANEKLFF.

CDR3 nucleotide sequence: TGTGCCAGCAGTCAGGGGGCGATAGTGTCGGATAATTCACCCCTCCACTTT. Encoded protein: CASSQGAIVSDNSPLHF. The rearrangement links TRBV6-6 to TRBJ1-6; 8 nucleotides align to TRBD1. V shed 5 bases, J shed 5 bases, and the junction held 11 bases outside the gene matches. Germline V lookup: CDR1 MNHNY, CDR2 SVGAGI (reference sequence). This CDR3 region has 17 residues.

This chain links TRBV11-2 with TRBJ2-5, with 10 bases matching TRBD1. Germline CDR1 SGHAT, CDR2 FQNNGV. V was pared by 5 bases and J by 1 base, with 10 bases of the junction left unmatched. The CDR3 is 17 amino acids. CDR3 residues: CASSNKRTGGFQETQYF. In DNA form, the CDR3 reads TGTGCCAGCAGCAATAAAAGGACAGGGGGGTTCCAAGAGACCCAGTACTTC. Looking up the rest from reference TRBV11-2 and TRBJ2-5 gives the full variable domain: EAGVAQSPRYKIIEKRQSVAFWCNPISGHATLYWYQQILGQGPKLLIQFQNNGVVDDSQLPKDRFSAERLKGVDSTLKIQPAKLEDSAVYLCASSNKRTGGFQETQYFGPGTRLLVL.

This rearrangement joins TRBV5-8 to TRBJ1-3, with 9 bases that match TRBD1. Germline V CDR1 and CDR2: SGHTS, YDEGEE. The junction had 1 base not matched to a gene; V was cut back by 0 bases and J by 6 bases. The CDR3 totals 14 residues. The CDR3, as DNA: TGTGCCAGCAGCTTGGTACAGGGGGCAAACACCATATATTTT. Translation: CASSLVQGANTIYF.

The gene calls are TRBV4-2 and TRBJ2-1; 8 nucleotides align to TRBD2. In germline, CDR1 is LGHNA, CDR2 YNFKEQ. This CDR3 spans 15 amino acids. The V gene end was trimmed by 1 base and the J gene end by 1 base; junction bases not matched to a gene: 0. CDR3 DNA sequence: TGTGCCAGCAGCCAAGCGGGGGGGTCCTACAATGAGCAGTTCTTC. Translated, it gives CASSQAGGSYNEQFF.